The source of this T cell receptor (beta chain) is a study of cytomegalovirus exposure and HLA in healthy donors. The CDR3 has 13 residues. CDR1 is MDHEN, CDR2 SYDVKM, per germline. Trimming cost V 6 bases and J 3 bases, with 12 bases left between them. The PCR used 60 Vbeta and 13 Jbeta primers. Sequenced by immunoSEQ multiplex PCR; TCRdb stores in-frame clones only, minus some. The repertoire holds 95,000 to 150,000 clones, with over 9.5% as singletons. The sample comprised PBMCs. This chain connects TRBV28 to TRBJ2-7; unclear D gene. The receptor comes from a woman between 18 and 29 years old in good health and CMV-seropositive. CDR3 amino acids: CASSPLGLYEQYF. The DNA of the CDR3 is TGTGCCAGCAGCCCCCTGGGCCTCTACGAGCAGTACTTC. Supplemented by reference TRBV28 and TRBJ2-7, the full variable domain reads DVKVTQSSRYLVKRTGEKVFLECVQDMDHENMFWYRQDPGLGLRLIYFSYDVKMKEKGDIPEGYSVSREKKERFSLILESASTNQTSMYLCASSPLGLYEQYFGPGTRLTVT.